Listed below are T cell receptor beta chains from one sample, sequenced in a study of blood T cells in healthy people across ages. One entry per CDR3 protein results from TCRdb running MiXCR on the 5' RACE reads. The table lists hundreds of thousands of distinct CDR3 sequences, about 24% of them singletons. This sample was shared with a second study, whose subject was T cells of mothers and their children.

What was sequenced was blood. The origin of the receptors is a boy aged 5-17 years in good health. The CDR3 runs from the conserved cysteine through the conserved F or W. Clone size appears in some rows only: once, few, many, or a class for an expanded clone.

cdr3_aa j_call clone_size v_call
CASIREAGRTDTQYF TRBJ2-3 few TRBV28
CASSLRVAGTDTQYF TRBJ2-3 few TRBV7-2
CASSLEWGRGESFGYTF TRBJ1-2 few TRBV28
CSVDLWVDTEAFF TRBJ1-1 - TRBV29-1
CASSLWSGDPLDEQYF TRBJ2-5 - TRBV7-2
CASSPREGPSSSFF TRBJ2-1 few TRBV6-2/TRBV6-3
CASSLRTSGSEGTQYF TRBJ2-5 - TRBV28
CAWRKLGQYQETQYF TRBJ2-5 few TRBV30
CASSRANTGELFF TRBJ2-2 few TRBV7-3
CATRGFEETQYF TRBJ2-5 few TRBV2
CASSEGLGYTF TRBJ1-2 many TRBV12-3/TRBV12-4
CASSYASGGAETQYF TRBJ2-5 many TRBV6-5
CASSQDGREVYEQYF TRBJ2-7 - TRBV4-1
CASSEQGAVGYTF TRBJ1-2 - TRBV9
CASSSTIAGAYYEQYF TRBJ2-7 - TRBV7-8